This TCR beta chain was retrieved from a study of cytomegalovirus exposure and HLA in healthy donors. Study as a whole: HLA-typed donors were the source of about 85 million unique TCRs, which an early data release held.

Overall study findings and caveats: Earlier results showed most TCR beta V segments being productive about 87% or about 30% of the time.

Points on this clone: What it binds is unknown.

Germline-derived CDR1 and CDR2 are SQVTM and ANQGSEA. Trimming took 4 bases from V and 0 from J, leaving 12 bases between them. This CDR3 contains 14 residues. The PCR ran on 60 Vbeta and 13 Jbeta primers. Clones were read by immunoSEQ multiplex PCR, and TCRdb kept only the in-frame ones, dropping some. The sample lists approximately 110,000 clones, approximately 72% seen once, with about 7.9% in the top ten. The rearrangement links TRBV29-1 to TRBJ1-1, with D possibly TRBD1 on 5 matching bases. This clonotype was obtained from a woman in her thirties or forties in good health and CMV-seropositive. The sequenced material came from PBMCs. The CDR3 DNA is TGCAGCGTTGTGGGGGGAATGATGAACACTGAAGCTTTCTTT. Translated, it gives CSVVGGMMNTEAFF.